A selection of T cell receptor beta chains follows, all from one sample in a study of cytomegalovirus exposure and HLA in healthy donors. Method: immunoSEQ multiplex PCR; TCRdb's copy keeps in-frame clones and lacks some. The data contain about 72,000 clones, approximately 82% of them singletons. Sequencing was done on a sample of PBMCs. These TCRs come from a man aged 18 to 29 in good health and CMV-seronegative. Both conserved end residues are part of each CDR3. D genes are given only for firm matches. Expanded clones get a size class; other rows say once, few or many, or leave the size out.

J: TRBJ1-3; V: TRBV5-1; size: NA; D: TRBD1; CDR3: CASSLGLSGGIIINTIYF; DNA: TGCGCCAGCAGCTTGGGCTTATCAGGGGGCATCATTATAAACACCATATATTTT
J: TRBJ1-2; V: TRBV19; size: NA; D: NA; CDR3: CASSSGTSENYGYTF; DNA: TGTGCCAGTAGTAGCGGGACCTCGGAGAACTATGGCTACACCTTC
J: TRBJ2-1; V: TRBV28; size: NA; D: TRBD2; CDR3: CASSLPAGVNEQFF; DNA: TGTGCCAGCAGTTTACCCGCGGGGGTTAATGAGCAGTTCTTC
J: TRBJ1-6; V: TRBV27; size: NA; D: NA; CDR3: CASSLSSDRSSYNSPLHF; DNA: TGTGCCAGCAGTTTATCGAGCGATCGGAGCTCCTATAATTCACCCCTCCACTTT
J: TRBJ1-5; V: TRBV9; size: NA; D: TRBD1; CDR3: CASSQGQGLYQPQHF; DNA: TGTGCCAGCAGCCAGGGACAGGGCCTTTATCAGCCCCAGCATTTT
J: TRBJ1-3; V: TRBV28; size: once; D: NA; CDR3: CASRPLPVEAGNTIYF; DNA: TGTGCCAGCAGGCCTCTCCCGGTAGAAGCTGGAAACACCATATATTTT
J: TRBJ1-1; V: TRBV4-3; size: NA; D: TRBD1; CDR3: CASSPRQGTNTEAFF; DNA: TGCGCCAGCAGCCCTAGACAGGGTACGAACACTGAAGCTTTCTTT
J: TRBJ2-3; V: TRBV5-1; size: NA; D: TRBD1; CDR3: CASSSGQVSTDTQYF; DNA: TGCGCCAGCAGCTCAGGACAGGTTAGCACAGATACGCAGTATTTT
J: TRBJ1-5; V: TRBV28; size: NA; D: TRBD1; CDR3: CASSSTGGLYQPQHF; DNA: TGTGCCAGCAGTTCGACAGGGGGCCTTTATCAGCCCCAGCATTTT
J: TRBJ2-1; V: TRBV28; size: once; D: NA; CDR3: CASSPGYEQFF; DNA: TGTGCCAGCAGTCCAGGGTATGAGCAGTTCTTC